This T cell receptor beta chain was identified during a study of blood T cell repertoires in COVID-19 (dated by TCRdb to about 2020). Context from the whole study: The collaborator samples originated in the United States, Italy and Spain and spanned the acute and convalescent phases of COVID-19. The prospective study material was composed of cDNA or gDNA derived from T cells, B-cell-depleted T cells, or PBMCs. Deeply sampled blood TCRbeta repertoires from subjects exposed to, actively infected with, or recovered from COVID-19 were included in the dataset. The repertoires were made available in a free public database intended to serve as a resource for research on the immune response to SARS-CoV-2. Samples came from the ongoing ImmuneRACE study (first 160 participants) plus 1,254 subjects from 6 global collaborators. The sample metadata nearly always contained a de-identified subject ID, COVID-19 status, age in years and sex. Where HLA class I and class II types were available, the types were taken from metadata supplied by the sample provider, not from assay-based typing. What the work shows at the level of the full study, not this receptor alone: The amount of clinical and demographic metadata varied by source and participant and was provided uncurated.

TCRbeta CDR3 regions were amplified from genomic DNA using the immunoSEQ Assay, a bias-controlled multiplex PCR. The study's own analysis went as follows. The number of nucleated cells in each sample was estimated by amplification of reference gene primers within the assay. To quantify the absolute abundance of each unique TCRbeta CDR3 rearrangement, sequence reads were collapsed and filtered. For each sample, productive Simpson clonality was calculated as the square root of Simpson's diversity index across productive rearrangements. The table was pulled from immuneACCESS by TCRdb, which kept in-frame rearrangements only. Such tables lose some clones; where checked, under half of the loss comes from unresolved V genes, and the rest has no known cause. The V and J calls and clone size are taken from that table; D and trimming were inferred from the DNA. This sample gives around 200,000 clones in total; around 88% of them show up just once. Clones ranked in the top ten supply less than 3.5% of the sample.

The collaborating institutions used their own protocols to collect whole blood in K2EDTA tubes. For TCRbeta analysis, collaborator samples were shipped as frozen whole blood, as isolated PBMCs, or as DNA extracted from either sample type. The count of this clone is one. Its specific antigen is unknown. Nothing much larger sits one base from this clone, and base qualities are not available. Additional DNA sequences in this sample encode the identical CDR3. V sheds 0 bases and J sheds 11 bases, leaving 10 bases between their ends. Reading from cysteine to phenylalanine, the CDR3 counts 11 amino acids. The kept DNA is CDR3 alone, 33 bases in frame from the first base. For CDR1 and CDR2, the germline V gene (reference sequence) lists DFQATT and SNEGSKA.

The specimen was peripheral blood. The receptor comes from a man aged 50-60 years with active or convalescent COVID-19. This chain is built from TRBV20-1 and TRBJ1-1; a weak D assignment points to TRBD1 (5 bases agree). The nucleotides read TGCAGTGCTAGAGATCGGGGGTTGGCTTTCTTT. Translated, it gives CSARDRGLAFF.